This entry is about one T cell receptor (beta chain). TCRdb re-called the PCR reads through MiXCR, storing one row per CDR3 protein. The table records approximately 12,000 distinct CDR3 sequences, roughly 50% of them present only once. These data originate in a study of tumor-infiltrating lymphocytes in oesophageal squamous cell carcinoma. This CDR3 is 14 amino acids long. Trimming removed 5 bases at V and 8 bases at J, with 18 bases between. Germline V gene sequence: CDR1 MNHNS, CDR2 SASEGT. This chain links TRBV6-1 with TRBJ1-2; tentative D call: TRBD1 (5 bases). The sequence derives from a female donor with esophageal squamous cell carcinoma. Sequencing used esophageal tumor tissue. The CDR3 region is CASSKVLGPRGYTF. CDR3 DNA sequence: TGTGCCAGCAGTAAGGTCCTGGGGCCTAGGGGCTACACCTTC.